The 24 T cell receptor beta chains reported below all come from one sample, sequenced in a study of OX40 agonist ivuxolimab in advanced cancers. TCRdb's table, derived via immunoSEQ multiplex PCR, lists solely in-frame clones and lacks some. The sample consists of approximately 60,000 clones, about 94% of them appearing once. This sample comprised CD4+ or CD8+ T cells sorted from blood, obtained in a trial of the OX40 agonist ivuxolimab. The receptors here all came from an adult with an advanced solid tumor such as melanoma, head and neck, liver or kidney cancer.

The CDR3 here is CASSSFGGRLGYGYTF. As DNA, the CDR3 is TGTGCCAGCAGCTCATTTGGGGGAAGGCTCGGCTATGGCTACACCTTC. This sequence joins TRBV27 and TRBJ1-2, with a possible D match to TRBD1 (5 bases). The V gene lost 6 bases and the J gene lost 4 bases, with 21 bases spanning the gap. Looked up from germline, CDR1 is MNHEY and CDR2 is SMNVEV (reference sequence). The CDR3 runs to 16 residues.

CDR3 protein: CASSGRQGGSYEQYF. In DNA form, the CDR3 reads TGCGCCAGCAGCGGTCGACAGGGAGGCTCCTACGAGCAGTACTTC. The chain recombines TRBV5-1 with TRBJ2-7; D is possibly TRBD1 (7 bases). V was shortened by 4 bases and J by 0 bases, with 14 bases between the two germline ends. CDR3 length: 15 amino acids. Germline assignment: CDR1 SGHRS and CDR2 YFSETQ.

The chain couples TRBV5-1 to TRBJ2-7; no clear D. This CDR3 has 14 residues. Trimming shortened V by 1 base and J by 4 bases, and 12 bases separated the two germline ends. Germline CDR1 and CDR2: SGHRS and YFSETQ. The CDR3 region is CASSLLESTYEQYF. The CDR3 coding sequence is TGCGCCAGCAGCTTGCTGGAATCGACATACGAGCAGTACTTC. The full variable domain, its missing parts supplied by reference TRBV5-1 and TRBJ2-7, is KAGVTQTPRYLIKTRGQQVTLSCSPISGHRSVSWYQQTPGQGLQFLFEYFSETQRNKGNFPGRFSGRQFSNSRSEMNVSTLELGDSALYLCASSLLESTYEQYFGPGTRLTVT.

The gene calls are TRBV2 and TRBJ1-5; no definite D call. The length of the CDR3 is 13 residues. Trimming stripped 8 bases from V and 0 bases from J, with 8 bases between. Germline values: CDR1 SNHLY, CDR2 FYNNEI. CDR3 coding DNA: TGTGCCAGCGGAGGGTATAGCAATCAGCCCCAGCATTTT. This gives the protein CASGGYSNQPQHF.

The CDR3 region is CASSPRDRTYEQYF. CDR3 sequence (DNA): TGTGCCAGCAGCCCGCGGGACAGGACCTACGAGCAGTACTTC. The rearrangement uses TRBV7-9 and TRBJ2-7, with 8 bases lining up with TRBD1. V shed 5 bases, J shed 2 bases, and the junction held 5 bases outside the gene matches. This CDR3 region has 14 residues. Per the germline V gene, CDR1 is SEHNR and CDR2 is FQNEAQ (reference sequence).

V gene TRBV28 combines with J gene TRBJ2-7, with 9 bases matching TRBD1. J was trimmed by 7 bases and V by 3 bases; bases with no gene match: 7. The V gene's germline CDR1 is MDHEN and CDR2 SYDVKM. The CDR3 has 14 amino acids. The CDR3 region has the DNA TGTGCCAGCAGTTTGGACAGGGGCAGGGCAGAGCAGTACTTC. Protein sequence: CASSLDRGRAEQYF.

The CDR3 region has the DNA TGTGCCAGCAGTTCCACCTGGACAGGGGGGAGAAACACTGAAGCTTTCTTT. Translation: CASSSTWTGGRNTEAFF. V is TRBV27 and J is TRBJ1-1; 10 bases line up with TRBD1. J gave up 2 bases and V 4 bases, and 10 bases lay outside the gene matches. This CDR3 contains 17 residues. In germline, CDR1 is MNHEY, CDR2 SMNVEV (reference sequence).

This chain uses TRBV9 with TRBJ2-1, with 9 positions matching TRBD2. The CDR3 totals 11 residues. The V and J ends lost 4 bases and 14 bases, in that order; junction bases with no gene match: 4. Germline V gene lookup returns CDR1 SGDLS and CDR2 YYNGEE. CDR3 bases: TGTGCCAGCAGCTCCGGGACTAGCAAGTTCTTC. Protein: CASSSGTSKFF. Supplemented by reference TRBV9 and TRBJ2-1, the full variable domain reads DSGVTQTPKHLITATGQRVTLRCSPRSGDLSVYWYQQSLDQGLQFLIQYYNGEERAKGNILERFSAQQFPDLHSELNLSSLELGDSALYFCASSSGTSKFFGPGTRLTVL.

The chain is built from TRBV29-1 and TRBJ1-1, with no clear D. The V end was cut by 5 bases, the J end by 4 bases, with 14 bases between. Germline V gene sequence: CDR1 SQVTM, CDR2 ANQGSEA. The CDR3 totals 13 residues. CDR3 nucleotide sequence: TGCAGCGTTCTGAGGGAGGTGGGCACTGAAGCTTTCTTT. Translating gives CSVLREVGTEAFF.

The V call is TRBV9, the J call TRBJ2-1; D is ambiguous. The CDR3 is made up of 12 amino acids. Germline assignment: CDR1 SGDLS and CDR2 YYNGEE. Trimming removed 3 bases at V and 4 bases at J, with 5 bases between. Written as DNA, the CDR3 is TGTGCCAGCAGCGAAACGTACAATGAGCAGTTCTTC. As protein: CASSETYNEQFF.

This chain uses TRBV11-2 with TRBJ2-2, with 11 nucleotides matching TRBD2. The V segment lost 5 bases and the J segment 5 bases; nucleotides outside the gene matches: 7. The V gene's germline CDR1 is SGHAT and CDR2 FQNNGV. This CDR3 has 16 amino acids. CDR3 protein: CASSTTSGSGTGELFF. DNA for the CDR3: TGTGCCAGCAGCACCACTAGCGGGAGCGGGACCGGGGAGCTGTTTTTT.

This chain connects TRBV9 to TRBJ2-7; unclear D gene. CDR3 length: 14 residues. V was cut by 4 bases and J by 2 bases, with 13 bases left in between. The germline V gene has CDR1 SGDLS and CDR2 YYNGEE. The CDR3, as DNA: TGTGCCAGCAGCCCGAGGCACACAACCTACGAGCAGTACTTC. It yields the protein CASSPRHTTYEQYF.

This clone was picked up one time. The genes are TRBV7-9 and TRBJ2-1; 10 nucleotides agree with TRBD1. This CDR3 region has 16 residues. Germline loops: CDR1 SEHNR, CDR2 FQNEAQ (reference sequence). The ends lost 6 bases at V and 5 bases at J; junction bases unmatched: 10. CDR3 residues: CASSLSPTGGHNEQFF. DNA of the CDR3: TGTGCCAGCAGTTTATCCCCGACAGGGGGCCACAATGAGCAGTTCTTC.

This CDR3 is CASNPFPGVYEQYF. CDR3 DNA sequence: TGTGCCAGCAACCCCTTTCCTGGGGTATACGAGCAGTACTTC. This rearrangement joins TRBV7-2 to TRBJ2-7; D uncertain. In germline, CDR1 is SGHTA, CDR2 FQGNSA. The CDR3 length is 14 residues. V lost 7 bases, J lost 4 bases, and 17 bases lay in between.

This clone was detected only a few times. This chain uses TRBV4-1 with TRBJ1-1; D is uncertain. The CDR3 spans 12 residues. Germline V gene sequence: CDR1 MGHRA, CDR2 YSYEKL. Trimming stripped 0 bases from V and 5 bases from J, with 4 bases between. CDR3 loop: CASSQDGTEAFF. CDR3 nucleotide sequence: TGCGCCAGCAGCCAAGATGGTACTGAAGCTTTCTTT.

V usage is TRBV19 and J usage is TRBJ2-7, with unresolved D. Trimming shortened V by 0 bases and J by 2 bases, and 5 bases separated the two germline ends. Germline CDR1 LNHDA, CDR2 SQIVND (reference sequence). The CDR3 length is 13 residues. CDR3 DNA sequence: TGTGCCAGTAGTATAGACAGTACCTACGAGCAGTACTTC. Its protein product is CASSIDSTYEQYF.

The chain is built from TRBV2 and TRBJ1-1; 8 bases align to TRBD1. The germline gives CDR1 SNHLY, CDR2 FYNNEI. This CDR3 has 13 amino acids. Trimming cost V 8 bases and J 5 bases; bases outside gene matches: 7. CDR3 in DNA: TGTGCCAGCCTTCAGGGGGCTTGGACTGAAGCTTTCTTT. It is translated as CASLQGAWTEAFF.

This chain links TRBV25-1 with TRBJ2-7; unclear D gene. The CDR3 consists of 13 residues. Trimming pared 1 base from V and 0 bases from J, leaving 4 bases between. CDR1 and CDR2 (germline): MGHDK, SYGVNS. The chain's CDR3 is CASSEWSSYEQYF. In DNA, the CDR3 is TGTGCCAGCAGTGAATGGAGCTCCTACGAGCAGTACTTC.

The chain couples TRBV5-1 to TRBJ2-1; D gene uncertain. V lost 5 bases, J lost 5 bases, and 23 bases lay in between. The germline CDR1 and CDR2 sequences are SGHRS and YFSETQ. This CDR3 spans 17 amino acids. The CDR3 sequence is CASRPPKVGTGNNEQFF. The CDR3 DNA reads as TGCGCCAGCAGACCGCCAAAGGTGGGCACTGGTAACAATGAGCAGTTCTTC.

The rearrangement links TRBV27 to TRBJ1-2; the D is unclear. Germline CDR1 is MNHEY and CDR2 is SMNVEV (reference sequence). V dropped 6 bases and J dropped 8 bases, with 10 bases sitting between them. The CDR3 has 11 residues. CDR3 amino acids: CASRGWRGYTF. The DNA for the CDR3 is TGTGCCAGCAGGGGTTGGAGGGGCTACACCTTC.

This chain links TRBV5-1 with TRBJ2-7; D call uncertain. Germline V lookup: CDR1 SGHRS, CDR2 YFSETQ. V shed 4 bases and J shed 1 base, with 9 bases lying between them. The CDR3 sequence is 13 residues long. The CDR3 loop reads CASSQGNSYEQYF. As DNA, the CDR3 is TGCGCCAGCAGCCAAGGGAATTCCTACGAGCAGTACTTC.

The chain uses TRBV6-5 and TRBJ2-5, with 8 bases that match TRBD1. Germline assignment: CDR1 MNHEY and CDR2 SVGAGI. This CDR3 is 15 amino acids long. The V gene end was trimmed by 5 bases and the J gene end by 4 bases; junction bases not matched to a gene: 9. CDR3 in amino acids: CASSTTPDRGETQYF. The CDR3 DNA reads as TGTGCCAGCAGTACCACCCCCGACAGGGGAGAGACCCAGTACTTC.

The CDR3 bases are TGTGCCAGCAGCGGCACGGTGGGGGGAGTATACAATGAGCAGTTCTTC. This translates into CASSGTVGGVYNEQFF. The chain uses TRBV9 and TRBJ2-1; perhaps TRBD2 as D (6 bases). This CDR3 has 16 residues. The V end was cut by 3 bases, the J end by 4 bases, with 17 bases between. The germline gives CDR1 SGDLS, CDR2 YYNGEE.

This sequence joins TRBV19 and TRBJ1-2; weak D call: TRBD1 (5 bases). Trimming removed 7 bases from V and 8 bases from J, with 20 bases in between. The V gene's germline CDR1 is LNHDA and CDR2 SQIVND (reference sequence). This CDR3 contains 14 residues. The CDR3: CASNPFGGEGGYTF. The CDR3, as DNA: TGTGCCAGTAACCCCTTCGGGGGGGAAGGAGGCTACACCTTC.